This passage covers 4 T cell receptor beta chains from one sample sequenced in a study of STAT5B mutations in CD4+ large granular lymphocyte leukemia. Assay used: immunoSEQ multiplex PCR; TCRdb lists only in-frame clones, some missing. The sample records tens of thousands of clones, 74% being singletons. The sample taken for sequencing was CD4+ T cells from blood buffy coats. These receptors came from a human donor in good health.

V gene TRBV4-2 combines with J gene TRBJ1-1; D uncertain. Germline-derived CDR1 and CDR2 are LGHNA and YNFKEQ. Trimming removed 5 bases at V and 4 bases at J, with 8 bases between. This CDR3 has 12 residues. The CDR3 DNA is TGTGCCAGCAGCTTATGCCCCACTGAAGCTTTCTTT. Its translation: CASSLCPTEAFF.

This clone was counted a single time. This rearrangement joins TRBV29-1 to TRBJ2-1, with TRBD2 matching over 9 bases. J was trimmed by 8 bases and V by 2 bases; bases with no gene match: 25. The CDR3 contains 20 residues. From germline, CDR1 is SQVTM and CDR2 ANQGSEA. CDR3 protein: CSVERRTLGGRGRVLDEQFF. CDR3 coding DNA: TGCAGCGTTGAACGCCGAACGCTTGGGGGTCGCGGGAGGGTTTTGGATGAGCAGTTCTTC.

The gene calls are TRBV19 and TRBJ1-4; D possibly corresponds to TRBD1 (5 bases). The CDR3 loop spans 18 amino acids. From germline, CDR1 is LNHDA and CDR2 SQIVND (reference sequence). V gave up 7 bases and J gave up 7 bases, with 28 bases separating them. CDR3 residues: CASTRSPVLTKGSEKLFF. The CDR3 nucleotides are TGTGCCAGTACCCGATCCCCTGTATTGACCAAGGGGAGTGAAAAACTGTTTTTT.

The rearrangement joins TRBV9 to TRBJ2-2; the match to TRBD2 covers 10 bases. Germline CDR1 reads SGDLS; CDR2 reads YYNGEE. The CDR3 covers 18 residues. Germline trimming cut 4 bases from V and 6 bases from J; bases unmatched to any gene: 15. Written as DNA, the CDR3 is TGTGCCAGCAGCCCCCTCTCGGGGGTAGCGGGAGGAGCCGGGGAGCTGTTTTTT. Protein product: CASSPLSGVAGGAGELFF.